The clone carrying this T cell receptor (beta chain) was seen more than once but under ten times. Its specificity is not known. This sample also contains other DNA sequences that code for the same CDR3. Busulfan-fludarabine conditioning, marrow transplant, and cyclophosphamide on days +3 and +4 were administered. This entry belongs to a study of T cells after posttransplantation cyclophosphamide. The study, taken as a whole, reports: Recipient CMV seropositivity and CMV reactivation strongly tracked TRB clonality. TRB overlap between skin or GI tissue T cells and blood was limited. Later blood repertoires were often dominated by clones from the donor CD8+ memory compartment.

V was shortened by 8 bases and J by 4 bases, with 22 bases between the two germline ends. The CDR3 runs to 15 residues. Germline V gene lookup returns CDR1 SGDLS and CDR2 YYNGEE. Repertoires were generated with immunoSEQ multiplex PCR, while TCRdb's copy carries only in-frame clones and drops some. The sample presents about 15,000 clones, none singletons. This sequence was found in a female patient in her forties who received an allogeneic stem cell transplant from a related donor, was CMV-positive, and had no GVHD. The graft donor may account for some of the T cells. The specimen comprised PBMCs, sampled approximately 1,200 days after allogeneic stem cell transplant with posttransplant cyclophosphamide. The gene calls are TRBV9 and TRBJ2-7, with D tentatively TRBD1 (6 bases). CDR3: CASSFRQGTAYEQYF. The CDR3 nucleotides are TGTGCCAGTAGTTTCAGGCAGGGGACGGCATACGAGCAGTACTTC.